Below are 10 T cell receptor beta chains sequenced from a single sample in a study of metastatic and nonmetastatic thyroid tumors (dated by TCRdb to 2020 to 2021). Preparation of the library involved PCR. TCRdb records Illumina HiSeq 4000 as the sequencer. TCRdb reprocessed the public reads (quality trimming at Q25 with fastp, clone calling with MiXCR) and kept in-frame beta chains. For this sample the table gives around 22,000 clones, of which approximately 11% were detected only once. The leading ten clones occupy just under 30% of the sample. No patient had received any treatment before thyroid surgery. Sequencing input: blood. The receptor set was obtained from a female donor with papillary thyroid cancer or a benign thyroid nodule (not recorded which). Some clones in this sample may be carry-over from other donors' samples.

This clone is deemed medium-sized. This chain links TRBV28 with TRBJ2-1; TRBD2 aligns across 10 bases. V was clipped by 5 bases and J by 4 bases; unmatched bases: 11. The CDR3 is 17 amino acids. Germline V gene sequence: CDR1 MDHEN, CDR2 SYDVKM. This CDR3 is CASSASGSSHGYNEQFF. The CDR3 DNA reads TGTGCCAGCAGTGCTAGCGGGAGCAGTCATGGATACAATGAGCAGTTCTTC.

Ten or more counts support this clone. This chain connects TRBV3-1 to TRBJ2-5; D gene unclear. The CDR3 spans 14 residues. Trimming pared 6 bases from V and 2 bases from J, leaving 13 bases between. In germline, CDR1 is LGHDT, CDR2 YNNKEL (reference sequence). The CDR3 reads CASRHRDFQETQYF. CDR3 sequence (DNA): TGTGCCAGCAGACATAGGGATTTTCAAGAGACCCAGTACTTC.

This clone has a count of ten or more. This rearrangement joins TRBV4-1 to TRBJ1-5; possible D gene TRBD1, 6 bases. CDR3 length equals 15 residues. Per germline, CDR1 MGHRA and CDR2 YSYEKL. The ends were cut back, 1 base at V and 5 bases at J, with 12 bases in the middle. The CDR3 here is CASSQVAGEDQPQHF. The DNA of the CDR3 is TGCGCCAGCAGCCAAGTGGCAGGGGAGGATCAGCCCCAGCATTTT.

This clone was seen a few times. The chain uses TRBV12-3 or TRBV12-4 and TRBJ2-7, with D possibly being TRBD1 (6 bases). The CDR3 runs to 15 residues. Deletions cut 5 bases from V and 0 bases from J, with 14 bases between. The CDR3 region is CASSPSDRPSYEQYF. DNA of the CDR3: TGTGCCAGCAGTCCCTCTGACAGGCCCTCCTACGAGCAGTACTTC.

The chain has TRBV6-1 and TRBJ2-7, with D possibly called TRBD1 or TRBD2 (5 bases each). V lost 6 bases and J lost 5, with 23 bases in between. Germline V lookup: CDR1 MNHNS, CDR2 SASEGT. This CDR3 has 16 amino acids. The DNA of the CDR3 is TGTGCCAGCAGAAACGGGGCCCGGAGGCTTTCCCACGAGCAGTACGTC. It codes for CASRNGARRLSHEQYV.

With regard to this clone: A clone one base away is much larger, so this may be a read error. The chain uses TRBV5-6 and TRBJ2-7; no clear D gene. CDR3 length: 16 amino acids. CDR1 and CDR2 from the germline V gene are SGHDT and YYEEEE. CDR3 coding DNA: TGTGCCATCAGCCTATTTTCGATCTTTGCACGGAACGAGCAGTACTTC. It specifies CAISLFSIFARNEQYF.

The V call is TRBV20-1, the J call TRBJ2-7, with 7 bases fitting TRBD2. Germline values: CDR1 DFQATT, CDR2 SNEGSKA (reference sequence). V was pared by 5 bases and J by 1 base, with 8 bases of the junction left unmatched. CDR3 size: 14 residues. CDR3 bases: TGCAGTGCTTTTCTAGCGGAGACATCCTACGAGCAGTACTTC. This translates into CSAFLAETSYEQYF.

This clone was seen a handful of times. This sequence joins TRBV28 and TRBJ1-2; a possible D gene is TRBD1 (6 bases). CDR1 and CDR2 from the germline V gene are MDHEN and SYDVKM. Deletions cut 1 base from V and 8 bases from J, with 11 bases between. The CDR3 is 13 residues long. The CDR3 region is CASSLYIGGGYTF. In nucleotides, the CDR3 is TGTGCCAGCAGTTTATATATAGGGGGAGGCTACACCTTC.

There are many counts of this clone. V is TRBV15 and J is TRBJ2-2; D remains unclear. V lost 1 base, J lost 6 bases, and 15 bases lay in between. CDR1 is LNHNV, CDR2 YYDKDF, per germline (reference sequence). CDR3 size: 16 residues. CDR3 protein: CATSRVGSNAAGELFF. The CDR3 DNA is TGTGCCACCAGCAGAGTCGGCAGCAACGCCGCCGGGGAGCTGTTTTTT. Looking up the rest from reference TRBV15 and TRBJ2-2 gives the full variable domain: DAMVIQNPRYQVTQFGKPVTLSCSQTLNHNVMYWYQQKSSQAPKLLFHYYDKDFNNEADTPDNFQSRRPNTSFCFLDIRSPGLGDTAMYLCATSRVGSNAAGELFFGEGSRLTVL.

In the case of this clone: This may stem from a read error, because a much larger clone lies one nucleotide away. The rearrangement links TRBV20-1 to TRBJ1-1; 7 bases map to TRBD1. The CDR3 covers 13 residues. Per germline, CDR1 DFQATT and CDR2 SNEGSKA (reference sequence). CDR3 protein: CVRPGQRPTEAFF. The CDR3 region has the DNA TGCGTTCGCCCGGGACAGAGACCCACTGAAGCTTTCTTT.